The T cell receptor (beta chain) described here comes from a study of cytomegalovirus exposure and HLA in healthy donors. Turning to the study itself: Genotyping showed 81% of over 350 donors falling in the Caucasian-associated ancestry cluster.

Germline V gene sequence: CDR1 MNHEY, CDR2 SMNVEV (reference sequence). This CDR3 region has 15 residues. The V gene lost 5 bases and the J gene lost 10 bases, with 23 bases spanning the gap. With 60 Vbeta and 13 Jbeta primers, the PCR was carried out. Libraries were prepared by immunoSEQ multiplex PCR; TCRdb keeps only in-frame clonotypes and omits some of them. In the table there are 110,000 to 150,000 clones, around 80% of which are singletons. Turning to this clone: Its antigen is unidentified.

Those who donated were healthy bone marrow donors. Study outcomes and limitations: A later analysis linked a missense DCLRE1C variant to TCR beta V- and J-gene trimming. Earlier analysis yielded a pattern in which most TCR beta V segments were productive about 90% or about 30% of the time.

The sequence was obtained from a male donor in good health and CMV-seronegative. Input material: PBMCs. The V call is TRBV27, the J call TRBJ1-1; D gene ambiguous. CDR3 bases: TGTGCCAGCAGTCGTAATACTGGACTTTACCCTGGAGCTTTCTTT. It is translated as CASSRNTGLYPGAFF.